These 25 T cell receptor beta chains originate from one sample sequenced in a study of shared clonotypes between healthy human individuals. The table came from immunoSEQ multiplex PCR; TCRdb's copy has only in-frame clones and leaves some out. The sample consists of about 660,000 clones, about 74% of them appearing once. Sequencing used memory CD4+ T cells sorted from blood. The subset: CD45RA-negative fraction. Receptors were obtained from a woman in her twenties or thirties in good health.

This clone has ten or more counts. The chain uses TRBV11-2 and TRBJ2-3; tentatively, D is TRBD2 (6 bases). CDR1 SGHAT and CDR2 FQNNGV come from the germline V gene. This CDR3 has 14 residues. Trimming pared 6 bases from V and 4 bases from J, leaving 14 bases between. CDR3 sequence: CASSPPPSADTQYF. CDR3 DNA sequence: TGTGCCAGCAGTCCACCTCCTAGCGCAGATACGCAGTATTTT.

The genes are TRBV7-2 and TRBJ1-2; weak D call: TRBD1 (5 bases). Deletions cut 7 bases from V and 2 bases from J, with 20 bases between. CDR3 length: 16 amino acids. Germline loops: CDR1 SGHTA, CDR2 FQGNSA. The CDR3 loop is CASTRRRGSQNYGYTF. The CDR3 DNA reads TGTGCCAGCACTAGAAGGCGGGGCAGTCAGAACTATGGCTACACCTTC. The variable domain in full, with the rest retrieved from reference TRBV7-2 and TRBJ1-2, is GAGVSQSPSNKVTEKGKDVELRCDPISGHTALYWYRQSLGQGLEFLIYFQGNSAPDKSGLPSDRFSAERTGGSVSTLTIQRTQQEDSAVYLCASTRRRGSQNYGYTFGSGTRLTVV.

This chain uses TRBV9 with TRBJ2-5, with D unresolved. V was clipped by 4 bases and J by 4 bases, with 14 bases between them. This CDR3 has 14 residues. Germline V gene lookup returns CDR1 SGDLS and CDR2 YYNGEE. The CDR3: CASSPTDWGETQYF. Here the CDR3 DNA reads TGTGCCAGCAGCCCAACCGACTGGGGAGAGACCCAGTACTTC.

The chain is built from TRBV6-4 and TRBJ2-3; 14 bases match TRBD2. The CDR3 totals 19 residues. Germline V CDR1 and CDR2: MRHNA, SNTAGT. V gave up 6 bases and J gave up 2 bases; unmatched junction bases: 13. The CDR3 spells CASSELTSGRVGHTDTQYF. The DNA for the CDR3 is TGTGCCAGCAGCGAACTGACTAGCGGGAGGGTGGGCCACACAGATACGCAGTATTTT.

V gene TRBV18 combines with J gene TRBJ2-1; 7 nucleotides align to TRBD2. After removal of 2 bases from V and 9 bases from J, the junction contained 16 bases not matched to a gene. The CDR3 spans 17 residues. Germline V CDR1 and CDR2: KGHSH, LQKENI. The CDR3, as DNA: TGTGCCAGCTCACCAGGCGGAGCGGGACTAACCGCCGGTGAGCAGTTCTTC. Translation: CASSPGGAGLTAGEQFF. Looking up the rest from reference TRBV18 and TRBJ2-1 gives the full variable domain: NAGVMQNPRHLVRRRGQEARLRCSPMKGHSHVYWYRQLPEEGLKFMVYLQKENIIDESGMPKERFSAEFPKEGPSILRIQQVVRGDSAAYFCASSPGGAGLTAGEQFFGPGTRLTVL.

The V call is TRBV10-1, the J call TRBJ1-5; no firm D call. Trimming took off 4 bases at V and 1 base at J, with 5 bases between the two ends. CDR3 length: 13 amino acids. CDR1 is WNHNN and CDR2 is SYGVQD in the germline V gene (reference sequence). CDR3 loop: CASSVGSNQPQHF. In DNA form, the CDR3 reads TGCGCCAGCAGTGTTGGAAGCAATCAGCCCCAGCATTTT.

The chain uses TRBV2 and TRBJ2-1; possibly TRBD2 for D (6 bases). Trimming pared 8 bases from V and 5 bases from J, leaving 16 bases between. The CDR3 has 14 residues. Germline CDR1 is SNHLY and CDR2 is FYNNEI. In nucleotides, the CDR3 is TGTGCCAGCCTTTGGGACTCTGCCGACAATGAGCAGTTCTTC. It specifies CASLWDSADNEQFF.

V is TRBV11-2 and J is TRBJ2-3; D remains ambiguous. The CDR3 is 14 amino acids. Trimming took 5 bases from V and 2 from J, leaving 11 bases between them. CDR1 is SGHAT, CDR2 FQNNGV, per germline. CDR3: CASSPHRDTDTQYF. CDR3 nucleotide sequence: TGTGCCAGCAGCCCCCACAGAGACACAGATACGCAGTATTTT.

The V call is TRBV5-5, the J call TRBJ2-6; the D gene is possibly TRBD1 (6 bases). The germline gives CDR1 SGHKS, CDR2 YYEKEE (reference sequence). There are 14 residues in the CDR3. The V end lost 1 base, the J end lost 9 bases, and 11 bases lay between the germline ends. The CDR3 reads CASSLFGTRNVLTF. The CDR3 nucleotides read TGTGCCAGCAGCTTGTTTGGGACACGCAACGTCCTGACTTTC. Using reference TRBV5-5 and TRBJ2-6 for the parts outside the CDR3, the full variable domain is DAGVTQSPTHLIKTRGQQVTLRCSPISGHKSVSWYQQVLGQGPQFIFQYYEKEERGRGNFPDRFSARQFPNYSSELNVNALLLGDSALYLCASSLFGTRNVLTFGAGSRLTVL.

The chain recombines TRBV5-1 with TRBJ2-3; D remains ambiguous. The V end was cut by 3 bases, the J end by 6 bases, with 11 bases between. This CDR3 spans 13 amino acids. Germline V gives CDR1 SGHRS, CDR2 YFSETQ. The chain's CDR3 is CASSYIPRDTQYF. CDR3 bases: TGCGCCAGCAGCTACATCCCCCGGGATACGCAGTATTTT.

V is TRBV9 and J is TRBJ2-1; 12 bases map to TRBD2. Trimming at V came to 3 bases and at J to 10 bases, leaving 5 bases not matched to a gene. This CDR3 has 14 residues. CDR1 and CDR2 (germline): SGDLS, YYNGEE. CDR3 sequence (DNA): TGTGCCAGCAGCGCCGTACTAGCGGGAGGAGAGCAGTTCTTC. The encoded protein is CASSAVLAGGEQFF.

The chain employs TRBV15 and TRBJ2-7, with D maybe TRBD1 (6 bases). The CDR3 runs to 15 residues. The V gene's germline CDR1 is LNHNV and CDR2 YYDKDF (reference sequence). The V and J ends lost 1 base and 3 bases respectively, with 13 bases between them. For the CDR3, the DNA is TGTGCCACCAGCAGAGGTACAGGGAATTTCTACGAGCAGTACTTC. This codes for CATSRGTGNFYEQYF. Looking up the rest from reference TRBV15 and TRBJ2-7 gives the full variable domain: DAMVIQNPRYQVTQFGKPVTLSCSQTLNHNVMYWYQQKSSQAPKLLFHYYDKDFNNEADTPDNFQSRRPNTSFCFLDIRSPGLGDTAMYLCATSRGTGNFYEQYFGPGTRLTVT.

V gene TRBV7-2 combines with J gene TRBJ2-1; 7 bases fit TRBD2. This CDR3 comprises 15 residues. Germline CDR1 is SGHTA and CDR2 is FQGNSA. V gave up 2 bases and J gave up 5 bases; unmatched junction bases: 6. CDR3 sequence: CASSLWLAEHNEQFF. For the CDR3, the DNA is TGTGCCAGCAGCTTATGGCTAGCGGAGCACAATGAGCAGTTCTTC.

The CDR3 region has the DNA TGTGCCAGCAGTGTCAAAAACATTCAGTACTTC. This codes for CASSVKNIQYF. The chain couples TRBV6-1 to TRBJ2-4; D remains unclear. The germline CDR1 and CDR2 sequences are MNHNS and SASEGT. The CDR3 covers 11 residues. V was shortened by 4 bases and J by 3 bases, with 1 base between the two germline ends.

The chain recombines TRBV4-2 with TRBJ2-3, with unresolved D. Trimming removed 6 bases at V and 0 bases at J, with 19 bases between. The germline V gene has CDR1 LGHNA and CDR2 YNFKEQ. This CDR3 is 17 amino acids long. CDR3 in amino acids: CASSRSTASTSTDTQYF. The CDR3 coding sequence is TGTGCCAGCAGTAGAAGTACGGCTAGTACTAGCACAGATACGCAGTATTTT.

This clone was recorded at least ten times. The chain joins TRBV5-1 to TRBJ2-1, with unresolved D. CDR1 and CDR2 (germline): SGHRS, YFSETQ. The CDR3 consists of 12 residues. V lost 5 bases and J 7 bases, leaving 10 bases between the germline ends. CDR3 protein: CASSKRENEQFF. The CDR3 region has the DNA TGCGCCAGCAGTAAACGAGAGAATGAGCAGTTCTTC.

V is TRBV5-1 and J is TRBJ2-7; 7 bases are a match to TRBD2. Germline V lookup: CDR1 SGHRS, CDR2 YFSETQ. The CDR3 loop spans 16 amino acids. The trim removed 0 bases at V and 0 bases at J, leaving 6 bases unmatched. The CDR3 spells CASSLAGAGTSYEQYF. The CDR3 bases are TGCGCCAGCAGCTTGGCGGGAGCGGGAACCTCCTACGAGCAGTACTTC. The whole variable domain, remainder taken from reference TRBV5-1 and TRBJ2-7, is KAGVTQTPRYLIKTRGQQVTLSCSPISGHRSVSWYQQTPGQGLQFLFEYFSETQRNKGNFPGRFSGRQFSNSRSEMNVSTLELGDSALYLCASSLAGAGTSYEQYFGPGTRLTVT.

This clone occurred a few times. The CDR3 coding sequence is TGTGCCAGCAGTTTATCCGGGACAGAAGGCTATGGCTACACCTTC. Its protein product is CASSLSGTEGYGYTF. The chain has TRBV28 and TRBJ1-2; 7 bases are shared with TRBD1. The germline V gene has CDR1 MDHEN and CDR2 SYDVKM. The V gene end was trimmed by 1 base and the J gene end by 4 bases; junction bases not matched to a gene: 6. This CDR3 contains 15 residues.

CDR3 DNA: TGTGCCTGGAGTGTCGGTAAGGGGGGGACCTACGAGCAGTACTTC. Translating it yields CAWSVGKGGTYEQYF. The chain is built from TRBV30 and TRBJ2-5; TRBD2 might be the D (7 bases). The tail of the sequence fits TRBJ2-7 better, so the J call may be wrong. CDR3 length: 15 amino acids. Germline-derived CDR1 and CDR2 are GTSNPN and SVGIG (reference sequence).

The chain joins TRBV7-2 to TRBJ1-5; D not certain. V dropped 3 bases and J dropped 9 bases, with 9 bases sitting between them. Germline CDR1 SGHTA, CDR2 FQGNSA. This CDR3 region has 12 residues. DNA for the CDR3: TGTGCCAGCAGCTTTTCCTCGGGGCCCCAGCATTTT. It yields the protein CASSFSSGPQHF.

CDR3: CASSEIDAGELFF. The DNA of the CDR3 is TGTGCCAGCAGTGAGATAGACGCCGGGGAGCTGTTTTTT. The rearrangement joins TRBV6-1 to TRBJ2-2; no firm D call. Between the trimmed V and J ends, which lost 3 bases and 6 bases, there was a span of 8 bases. The CDR3 totals 13 residues. Germline CDR1 and CDR2: MNHNS and SASEGT.

J is TRBJ2-7 and V is TRBV28; the match to TRBD2 covers 8 bases. The CDR3 sequence is 15 residues long. Trimming took 1 base from V and 3 from J; bases not matched to a gene: 5. Germline-derived CDR1 and CDR2 are MDHEN and SYDVKM. This CDR3 reads CASSLSSSGLYEQYF. The CDR3, as DNA: TGTGCCAGCAGTTTATCGTCTAGCGGGCTCTACGAGCAGTACTTC.

V is TRBV5-1 and J is TRBJ2-5, with D tentatively TRBD2 (5 bases). V lost 4 bases and J lost 3, with 10 bases in between. CDR3 length: 13 residues. Germline assignment: CDR1 SGHRS and CDR2 YFSETQ. CDR3: CASSPLGEETQYF. For the CDR3, the DNA is TGCGCCAGCAGCCCCCTCGGGGAAGAGACCCAGTACTTC.

V gene TRBV2 combines with J gene TRBJ2-1; D may be TRBD2 (6 bases). Germline V gives CDR1 SNHLY, CDR2 FYNNEI. Trimming shortened V by 5 bases and J by 7 bases, and 18 bases separated the two germline ends. This CDR3 is 15 amino acids long. The CDR3 coding sequence is TGTGCCAGCAGTAAGGACTGGGTCCGGGGGAATGAGCAGTTCTTC. Translation gives CASSKDWVRGNEQFF.

The genes are TRBV25-1 and TRBJ1-2, with D possibly matching TRBD1 (5 bases). Trimming shortened V by 1 base and J by 5 bases, and 5 bases separated the two germline ends. This CDR3 comprises 12 residues. Looked up from germline, CDR1 is MGHDK and CDR2 is SYGVNS. CDR3 DNA sequence: TGTGCCAGCAGTGAATCAGGGTATGGCTACACCTTC. It codes for CASSESGYGYTF.